The TCR beta chain described here comes from a study of OX40 agonist ivuxolimab in advanced cancers. Study context: In this cohort, patients received ivuxolimab, an agonistic anti-OX40 (CD134) antibody. General study findings and limits: Not determined was the antigen specificity of the expanded peripheral T cells. By week 6 at 0.1 to 3.0 mg/kg, blood CD4+ and CD8+ T cells had expanded clonally.

TCRdb's table, derived via immunoSEQ multiplex PCR, lists solely in-frame clones and lacks some. This table holds roughly 56,000 clones, around 84% found once. This CDR3 region has 13 residues. Germline V gene data show CDR1 as MNHNY and CDR2 as SVGAGI (reference sequence). Trimming removed 7 bases from V and 1 base from J, with 9 bases in between. Of note for this clone: Its cognate antigen is unknown.

This receptor was obtained from an adult with an advanced solid tumor such as melanoma, head and neck, liver or kidney cancer. Sequences were derived from CD4+ or CD8+ T cells sorted from blood, sampled in a trial of the OX40 agonist ivuxolimab. V usage is TRBV6-6 and J usage is TRBJ2-3; D is unclear. This CDR3 reads CASTRSGTDTQYF. CDR3 DNA sequence: TGTGCCAGCACGCGCTCGGGCACAGATACGCAGTATTTT.